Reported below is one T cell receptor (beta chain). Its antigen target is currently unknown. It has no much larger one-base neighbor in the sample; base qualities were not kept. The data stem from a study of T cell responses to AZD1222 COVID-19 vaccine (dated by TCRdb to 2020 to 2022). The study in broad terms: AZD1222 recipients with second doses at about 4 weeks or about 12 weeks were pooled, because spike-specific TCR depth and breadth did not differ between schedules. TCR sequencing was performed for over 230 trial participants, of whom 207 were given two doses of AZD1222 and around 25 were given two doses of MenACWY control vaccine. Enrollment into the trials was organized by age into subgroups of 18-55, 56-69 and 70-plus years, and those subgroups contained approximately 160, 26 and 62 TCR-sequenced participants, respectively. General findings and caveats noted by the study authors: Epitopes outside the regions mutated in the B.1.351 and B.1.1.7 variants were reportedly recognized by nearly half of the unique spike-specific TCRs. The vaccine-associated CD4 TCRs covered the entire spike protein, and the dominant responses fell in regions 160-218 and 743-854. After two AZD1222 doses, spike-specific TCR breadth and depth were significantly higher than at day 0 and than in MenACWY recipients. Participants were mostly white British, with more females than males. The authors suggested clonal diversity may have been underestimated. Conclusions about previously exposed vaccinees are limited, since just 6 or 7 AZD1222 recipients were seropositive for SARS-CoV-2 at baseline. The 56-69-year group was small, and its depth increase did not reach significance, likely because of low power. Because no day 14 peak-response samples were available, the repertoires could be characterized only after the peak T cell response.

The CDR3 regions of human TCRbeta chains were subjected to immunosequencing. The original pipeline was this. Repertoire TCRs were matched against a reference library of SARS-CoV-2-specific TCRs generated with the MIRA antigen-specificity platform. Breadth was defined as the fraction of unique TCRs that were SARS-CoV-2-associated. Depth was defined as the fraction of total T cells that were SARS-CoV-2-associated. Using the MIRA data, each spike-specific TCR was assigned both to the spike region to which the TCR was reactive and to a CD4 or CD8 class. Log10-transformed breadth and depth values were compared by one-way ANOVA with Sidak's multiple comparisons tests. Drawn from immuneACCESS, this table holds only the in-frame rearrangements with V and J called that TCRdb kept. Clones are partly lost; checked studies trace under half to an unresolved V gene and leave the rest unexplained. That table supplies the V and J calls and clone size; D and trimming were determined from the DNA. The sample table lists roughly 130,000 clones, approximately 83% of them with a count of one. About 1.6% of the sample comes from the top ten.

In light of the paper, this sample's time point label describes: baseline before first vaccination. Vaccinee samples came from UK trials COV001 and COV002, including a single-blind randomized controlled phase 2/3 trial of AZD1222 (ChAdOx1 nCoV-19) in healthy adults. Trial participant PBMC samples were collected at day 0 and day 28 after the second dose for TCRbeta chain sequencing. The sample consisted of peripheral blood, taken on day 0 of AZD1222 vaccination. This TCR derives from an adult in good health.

CDR3 region: CSVVGAGQPQHF. The sequenced DNA: TGCAGCGTTGTTGGGGCAGGGCAGCCCCAGCATTTT. The receptor chain draws on TRBV29-1 and TRBJ1-5; the best D guess is TRBD1, with 5 bases matching. For CDR1 and CDR2, the germline V gene lists SQVTM and ANQGSEA. Its CDR3 holds 12 amino acids, cysteine through phenylalanine. The read is trimmed to its CDR3 DNA, 36 bases read in frame from base 1. V was cut back by 4 bases and J by 7 bases, leaving a gap of 11 bases between them.